The clone carrying this TCR beta chain was counted at least ten times. Its cognate antigen is unknown. The data originate from a study of identical twins. Broader study findings: In drawing conclusions, the study used cross-sectional statistical analysis and did not follow the same donors.

Trimming took 0 bases from V and 8 from J; bases not matched to a gene: 13. The germline V gene encodes CDR1 MNHEY and CDR2 SVGAGI. The CDR3 has 17 residues. Template switching added a universal primer site; cDNA carried unique molecular identifiers. TCRdb analysed the 5' RACE reads with MiXCR anew, one entry per CDR3 protein. The sample lists 690,000 or so distinct CDR3 sequences; around 5.7% were seen once. The TCR sequence derives from a man aged 18-30 years in good health. The specimen sequenced was naive T cells sorted from blood. The chain carries TRBV6-5 and TRBJ2-1; 7 nucleotides line up with TRBD2. CDR3 in amino acids: CASSYSKMAGEVYEQFF. The CDR3 region has the DNA TGTGCCAGCAGTTACTCGAAAATGGCGGGAGAGGTGTATGAGCAGTTCTTC.